This is a list of T cell receptor beta chains from one sample in a study of shared clonotypes between healthy human individuals. The table came from immunoSEQ multiplex PCR; TCRdb's copy has only in-frame clones and leaves some out. The top ten clones hold 0.89% of a sample with approximately 1,000,000 clones, roughly 77% of them seen once. Sequences were obtained from memory CD4+ T cells from PBMCs. The receptors shown here come from a man aged 18 to 29 in good health. Some clones in this sample may be carry-over from other donors' samples. Each CDR3 is given with its conserved first and last residue. The D gene is left open where the match is weak. Rows give clone size only sometimes, using once, few, many, or a class for an expanded clone.

V gene: TRBV30; J gene: TRBJ1-5; D gene: .; clone size: many; CDR3 protein: CAWSGGLGDQPQHF; CDR3 DNA: TGTGCCTGGAGTGGGGGTTTAGGGGATCAGCCCCAGCATTTT
V gene: TRBV5-4; J gene: TRBJ2-3; D gene: TRBD2; clone size: .; CDR3 protein: CASSGLAGGQIDTQYF; CDR3 DNA: TGTGCCAGCAGCGGACTAGCGGGGGGGCAAATAGATACGCAGTATTTT
V gene: TRBV2; J gene: TRBJ1-5; D gene: TRBD1; clone size: .; CDR3 protein: CASSEARRQGVGSNQPQHF; CDR3 DNA: TGTGCCAGCAGTGAAGCTAGGAGGCAGGGGGTTGGTAGCAATCAGCCCCAGCATTTT
V gene: TRBV27; J gene: TRBJ2-7; D gene: TRBD2; clone size: .; CDR3 protein: CASRPGWGGGSYEQYF; CDR3 DNA: TGTGCCAGCCGCCCCGGGTGGGGGGGAGGCTCCTACGAGCAGTACTTC
V gene: TRBV5-1; J gene: TRBJ2-5; D gene: .; clone size: few; CDR3 protein: CASSTNPGTKQETQYF; CDR3 DNA: TGCGCCAGCAGCACCAACCCAGGGACCAAACAAGAGACCCAGTACTTC
V gene: TRBV5-1; J gene: TRBJ2-7; D gene: .; clone size: .; CDR3 protein: CASSLEGPEQYF; CDR3 DNA: TGCGCCAGCAGCTTGGAGGGCCCCGAGCAGTACTTC
V gene: TRBV27; J gene: TRBJ2-3; D gene: .; clone size: .; CDR3 protein: CASSTTQIGQSSQYF; CDR3 DNA: TGTGCCAGCAGTACGACCCAAATAGGACAGTCCTCGCAGTATTTT
V gene: TRBV7-8; J gene: TRBJ1-4; D gene: .; clone size: .; CDR3 protein: CASSLGLATNEKLFF; CDR3 DNA: TGTGCCAGCAGTTTGGGACTTGCAACTAATGAAAAACTGTTTTTT
V gene: TRBV2; J gene: TRBJ2-3; D gene: TRBD1; clone size: .; CDR3 protein: CASRTSGQFNTQYF; CDR3 DNA: TGTGCCAGCAGGACCTCGGGACAGTTCAATACGCAGTATTTT
V gene: TRBV6-1; J gene: TRBJ2-5; D gene: TRBD1; clone size: .; CDR3 protein: CASRPTLAGTGHF; CDR3 DNA: TGTGCCAGCAGGCCCACCCTGGCGGGGACAGGACACTTC
V gene: TRBV7-2; J gene: TRBJ1-2; D gene: .; clone size: .; CDR3 protein: CASSLSQHSYGYTF; CDR3 DNA: TGTGCCAGCAGCTTGTCTCAACACAGCTATGGCTACACCTTC
V gene: TRBV7-9; J gene: TRBJ1-3; D gene: TRBD1; clone size: .; CDR3 protein: CASSYGTGRSGNTIYF; CDR3 DNA: TGTGCCAGCAGCTATGGGACAGGGAGGTCTGGAAACACCATATATTTT
V gene: TRBV28; J gene: TRBJ2-7; D gene: .; clone size: .; CDR3 protein: CASSPRLHEQYF; CDR3 DNA: TGTGCCAGCAGCCCCCGGCTCCACGAGCAGTACTTC
V gene: TRBV15; J gene: TRBJ2-1; D gene: TRBD1; clone size: .; CDR3 protein: CATSREGGQASGEQFF; CDR3 DNA: TGTGCCACCAGCAGAGAGGGGGGACAGGCCTCGGGTGAGCAGTTCTTC
V gene: TRBV15; J gene: TRBJ1-5; D gene: .; clone size: .; CDR3 protein: CATSRVEGPQHF; CDR3 DNA: TGTGCCACCAGCAGAGTCGAGGGCCCCCAGCATTTT
V gene: TRBV15; J gene: TRBJ1-4; D gene: .; clone size: .; CDR3 protein: CATSQRAGWEEKLFF; CDR3 DNA: TGTGCCACCTCTCAAAGGGCAGGGTGGGAGGAAAAACTGTTTTTT
V gene: TRBV28; J gene: TRBJ2-5; D gene: .; clone size: once; CDR3 protein: CASTYLDSTQETQYF; CDR3 DNA: TGTGCCAGCACCTATCTTGACAGCACCCAAGAGACCCAGTACTTC
V gene: TRBV7-9; J gene: TRBJ1-3; D gene: .; clone size: .; CDR3 protein: CASSTGTSGNTIYF; CDR3 DNA: TGTGCCAGCAGCACAGGGACCTCTGGAAACACCATATATTTT
V gene: TRBV27; J gene: TRBJ2-7; D gene: .; clone size: .; CDR3 protein: CASSLTDSYEQYF; CDR3 DNA: TGTGCCAGCAGTTTGACGGACTCCTACGAGCAGTACTTC
V gene: TRBV5-6; J gene: TRBJ2-7; D gene: TRBD2; clone size: .; CDR3 protein: CASRSGLAEQYF; CDR3 DNA: TGTGCCAGCAGATCGGGACTAGCCGAGCAGTACTTC
V gene: TRBV7-3; J gene: TRBJ1-1; D gene: .; clone size: .; CDR3 protein: CASSMHPSGLNTEAFF; CDR3 DNA: TGTGCCAGCAGCATGCACCCCTCCGGGCTGAACACTGAAGCTTTCTTT
V gene: TRBV28; J gene: TRBJ2-5; D gene: .; clone size: .; CDR3 protein: CASSLWGKGKETQYF; CDR3 DNA: TGTGCCAGCAGTTTATGGGGAAAAGGGAAAGAGACCCAGTACTTC
V gene: TRBV29-1; J gene: TRBJ2-6; D gene: .; clone size: .; CDR3 protein: CTLLLRTFHSGANVLTF; CDR3 DNA: TGCACTCTTCTTTTGAGGACATTCCACTCTGGGGCCAACGTCCTGACTTTC
V gene: TRBV29-1; J gene: TRBJ2-5; D gene: .; clone size: .; CDR3 protein: CSVGRGQETQYF; CDR3 DNA: TGCAGCGTTGGCAGGGGCCAAGAGACCCAGTACTTC
V gene: TRBV7-9; J gene: TRBJ2-5; D gene: TRBD1; clone size: .; CDR3 protein: CASSFHGTGEPQYF; CDR3 DNA: TGTGCCAGCAGCTTCCACGGGACAGGGGAACCCCAGTACTTC
V gene: TRBV6-6; J gene: TRBJ1-6; D gene: .; clone size: .; CDR3 protein: CASRTRTAGNSPLHF; CDR3 DNA: TGTGCCAGCAGGACCCGTACGGCTGGTAATTCACCCCTCCACTTT
V gene: TRBV27; J gene: TRBJ1-5; D gene: .; clone size: .; CDR3 protein: CASSTRINQPQHF; CDR3 DNA: TGTGCCAGCAGTACCCGGATTAATCAGCCCCAGCATTTT
V gene: TRBV25-1; J gene: TRBJ2-7; D gene: .; clone size: once; CDR3 protein: CASRRTYSYEQYF; CDR3 DNA: TGTGCCAGCAGAAGGACGTACTCCTACGAGCAGTACTTC
V gene: TRBV6-1; J gene: TRBJ2-5; D gene: TRBD1; clone size: .; CDR3 protein: CASSGPRDRSYEETQYF; CDR3 DNA: TGTGCCAGCAGTGGCCCCCGGGACAGGTCTTATGAAGAGACCCAGTACTTC
V gene: TRBV6-1; J gene: TRBJ2-7; D gene: TRBD2; clone size: .; CDR3 protein: CASSADAGGVYEQYF; CDR3 DNA: TGTGCCAGCAGTGCAGACGCCGGGGGGGTGTACGAGCAGTACTTC
V gene: TRBV5-7; J gene: TRBJ2-7; D gene: .; clone size: .; CDR3 protein: CASSRTARSPRYEQYF; CDR3 DNA: TGTGCCAGCAGCCGTACCGCTAGGTCCCCTAGGTACGAGCAGTACTTC
V gene: TRBV5-1; J gene: TRBJ2-7; D gene: .; clone size: .; CDR3 protein: CASSPWGTNEQYF; CDR3 DNA: TGCGCCAGCAGCCCTTGGGGTACCAACGAGCAGTACTTC
V gene: TRBV4-3; J gene: TRBJ2-3; D gene: .; clone size: .; CDR3 protein: CASSQGIAPDTQYF; CDR3 DNA: TGCGCCAGCAGCCAAGGGATAGCCCCAGATACGCAGTATTTT
V gene: TRBV5-1; J gene: TRBJ1-1; D gene: .; clone size: .; CDR3 protein: CASSFEGLNTEAFF; CDR3 DNA: TGCGCCAGCAGCTTCGAGGGATTGAACACTGAAGCTTTCTTT
V gene: TRBV11-2; J gene: TRBJ2-3; D gene: .; clone size: .; CDR3 protein: CASSLSSTDTQYF; CDR3 DNA: TGTGCCAGCAGCTTGTCTAGCACAGATACGCAGTATTTT
V gene: TRBV9; J gene: TRBJ2-5; D gene: TRBD1; clone size: once; CDR3 protein: CASSVGTGGRETQYF; CDR3 DNA: TGTGCCAGCAGCGTAGGGACAGGGGGCCGGGAGACCCAGTACTTC
V gene: TRBV7-6; J gene: TRBJ2-7; D gene: .; clone size: many; CDR3 protein: CASSPTHVRYYEQYF; CDR3 DNA: TGTGCCAGCAGCCCAACCCATGTGCGGTACTACGAGCAGTACTTC
V gene: TRBV28; J gene: TRBJ2-7; D gene: .; clone size: .; CDR3 protein: CASSGPGMLGLEQYF; CDR3 DNA: TGTGCCAGCAGTGGCCCAGGAATGCTGGGGCTCGAGCAGTACTTC